This TCR beta chain was observed in a study of T cell responses to AZD1222 COVID-19 vaccine (dated by TCRdb to the early 2020s). About the investigation overall: AZD1222 recipients given second doses at about 4 weeks or at about 12 weeks were pooled, since spike-specific TCR depth and breadth were not found to differ between the two schedules. TCR sequencing was performed for 230 to 250 trial participants, of whom roughly 200 were given two doses of AZD1222 and 26 were given two doses of MenACWY control vaccine. Trial participants were enrolled by age into 18-55, 56-69 and 70-plus year subgroups, with about 150, 28 and 57 TCR-sequenced participants respectively. What the authors observed across the whole study: Because no samples from the day 14 peak response were available, repertoires could be characterized only after the peak T cell response. Most participants were white British and females outnumbered males, and the authors suggested that clonal diversity may have been underestimated. A significant rise in spike-specific TCR breadth and depth was observed after two AZD1222 doses relative to day 0 and relative to MenACWY recipients. Only a handful of AZD1222 recipients were SARS-CoV-2 seropositive at baseline, limiting conclusions about previously exposed vaccinees. Vaccine-associated CD4 TCRs spanned the whole spike protein, with dominant responses in regions 160-218 and 743-854. Nearly half of unique spike-specific TCRs reportedly recognized epitopes outside regions mutated in the B.1.351 and B.1.1.7 variants. In the small 56-69-year group, the increase in depth fell short of significance, most likely because of low power.

In the germline V gene (reference sequence), CDR1 corresponds to GTSNPN and CDR2 to SVGIG. The germline V and J ends show losses of 4 bases and 7 bases respectively, and no gene match explains 9 bases of the junction. Including the terminal cysteine and phenylalanine, the CDR3 comprises 15 residues. Of the read, only the CDR3 DNA is kept; its 45 bases are in frame from base 1. The CDR3 regions of human TCRbeta chains were analyzed by immunosequencing. The source study handled its data this way. Repertoire TCRs were matched against a reference library of SARS-CoV-2-specific TCRs generated with the MIRA antigen-specificity platform. Breadth was defined as the fraction of unique TCRs that were SARS-CoV-2-associated. Depth was defined as the fraction of total T cells that were SARS-CoV-2-associated. Using the MIRA data, each spike-specific TCR was assigned both to the spike region to which the TCR was reactive and to a CD4 or CD8 class. Log10-transformed breadth and depth values were compared by one-way ANOVA with Sidak's multiple comparisons tests. Imported from immuneACCESS, the table was reduced by TCRdb to in-frame sequences with V and J called. These copies leave out some clones; in studies compared against another copy, an unresolved V gene accounts for under half, and the cause of the remainder is not known. That table gives V, J and clone size, and the DNA gave D and trimming. Counted in this sample were about 85,000 clones; about 86% of them appeared once. Around 7.7% of the sample goes to the ten largest clones.

About this clone: What this receptor recognizes is not known. Per-base quality was not reported, and no clone a single base away is much larger than it.

The label giving this sample's time point can be read as: baseline before first vaccination. Samples from vaccinated people were obtained from the UK trials COV001 and COV002, which included a single-blind randomized controlled phase 2/3 trial of AZD1222 (ChAdOx1 nCoV-19) in healthy adults. For TCRbeta chain sequencing, PBMC samples from trial participants were taken at day 0 and at day 28 after the second dose. The rearranged segments are TRBV30 and TRBJ2-2; 10 junctional bases match TRBD1. The specimen was peripheral blood, collected on day 0 of AZD1222 vaccination. The sequence derives from an adult in good health. The CDR3 corresponds to CAWIPGQGFSGELFF. The sequenced DNA is TGTGCCTGGATCCCGGGACAGGGGTTTAGCGGGGAGCTGTTTTTT.